The TCR beta chain under discussion was sequenced for a study of blood T cell repertoires in COVID-19 (dated by TCRdb to the early 2020s). Describing the broader study: Samples from collaborators originated in the United States, Italy and Spain and spanned both the acute and convalescent phases of COVID-19. Where HLA class I and class II types were available, the types were taken from metadata supplied by the sample provider, not from assay-based typing. The repertoires were made available in a free public database intended to serve as a resource for research on the immune response to SARS-CoV-2. Subjects who had been exposed to COVID-19, were actively infected with it, or had recovered from it provided the deeply sampled blood TCRbeta repertoires that made up the dataset. The prospective study material was composed of cDNA or gDNA derived from T cells, B-cell-depleted T cells, or PBMCs. The samples were drawn from two sources: the first 160 participants of the ongoing ImmuneRACE study, and over 1,000 subjects contributed by 6 global collaborators. Nearly every sample came with metadata listing a de-identified subject ID, COVID-19 status, age in years and sex. The paper's findings and limits, for the study overall: The amount of clinical and demographic metadata varied by source and participant and was provided uncurated.

TCRbeta CDR3 regions were amplified from genomic DNA using the immunoSEQ Assay, a bias-controlled multiplex PCR. The paper's processing steps were these. The number of nucleated cells in each sample was estimated from the amplification of reference gene primers within the assay. To quantify the absolute abundance of each unique TCRbeta CDR3 rearrangement, sequence reads were collapsed and filtered. For each sample, productive Simpson clonality was calculated as the square root of Simpson's diversity index across productive rearrangements. Sourced from immuneACCESS, this table was stored by TCRdb with only in-frame sequences that have V and J called. A share of the clones is absent; for the studies checked, an unresolved V gene accounts for under half, and the remainder has no known explanation. D and trimming come from the DNA, and the V and J calls and clone size come from that table. This sample is represented by 150,000 to 200,000 clones; 87% of them were singletons. Roughly a fifth of the sample is in the top ten clones.

The collaborating institutions used their own protocols to collect whole blood in K2EDTA tubes. Collaborator samples were shipped for TCRbeta analysis as frozen whole blood, isolated PBMCs, or DNA extracted from either sample type. With regard to this clone: The antigen this receptor binds is unknown. Base qualities are not recorded, but no much larger clone differs from it by a single base.

Sequenced: peripheral blood. This clonotype was obtained from a man aged 55 to 70 with active or convalescent COVID-19.

The bases read TGTGCCAGCAGCTTGAGGCGGGATTCACCCCTCCACTTT. Its protein product is CASSLRRDSPLHF. The rearrangement joined TRBV7-2 to TRBJ1-6, with no confident D gene call. CDR1 SGHTA and CDR2 FQGNSA were looked up in the germline V gene. Reading from cysteine to phenylalanine, the CDR3 counts 13 amino acids. Kept here is only the CDR3 DNA, which spans 39 bases and is read in frame from base 1. V lost 3 bases and J lost 8 bases; the stretch between them is 8 bases long.